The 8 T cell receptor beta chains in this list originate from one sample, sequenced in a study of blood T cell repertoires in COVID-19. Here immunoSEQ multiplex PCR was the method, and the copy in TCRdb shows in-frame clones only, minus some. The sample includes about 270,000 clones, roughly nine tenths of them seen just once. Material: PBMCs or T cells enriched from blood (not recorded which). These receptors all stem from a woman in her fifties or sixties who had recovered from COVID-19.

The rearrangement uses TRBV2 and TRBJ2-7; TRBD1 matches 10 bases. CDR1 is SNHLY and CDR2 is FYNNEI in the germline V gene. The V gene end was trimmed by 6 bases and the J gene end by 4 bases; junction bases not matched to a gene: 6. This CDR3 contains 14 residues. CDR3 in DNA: TGTGCCAGCAGCTGGACAGGGGGGGGTTACGAGCAGTACTTC. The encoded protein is CASSWTGGGYEQYF.

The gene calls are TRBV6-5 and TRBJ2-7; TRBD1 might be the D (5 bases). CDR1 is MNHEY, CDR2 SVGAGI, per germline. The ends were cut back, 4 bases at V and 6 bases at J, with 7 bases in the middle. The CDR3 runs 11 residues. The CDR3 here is CASSSRGEQYF. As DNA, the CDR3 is TGTGCCAGCAGTTCTAGGGGCGAGCAGTACTTC.

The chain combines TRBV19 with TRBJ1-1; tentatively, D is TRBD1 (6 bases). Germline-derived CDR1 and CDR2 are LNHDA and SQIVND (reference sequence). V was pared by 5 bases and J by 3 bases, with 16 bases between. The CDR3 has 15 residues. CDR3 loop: CASSPRTALHTEAFF. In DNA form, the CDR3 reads TGTGCCAGTAGTCCTCGGACAGCTTTACACACTGAAGCTTTCTTT.

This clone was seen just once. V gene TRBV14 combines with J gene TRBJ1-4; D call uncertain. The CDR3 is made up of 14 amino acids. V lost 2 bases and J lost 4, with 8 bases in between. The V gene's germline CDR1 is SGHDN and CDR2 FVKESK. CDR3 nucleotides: TGTGCCAGCAGCCAATGGAGGATTAATGAAAAACTGTTTTTT. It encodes CASSQWRINEKLFF.

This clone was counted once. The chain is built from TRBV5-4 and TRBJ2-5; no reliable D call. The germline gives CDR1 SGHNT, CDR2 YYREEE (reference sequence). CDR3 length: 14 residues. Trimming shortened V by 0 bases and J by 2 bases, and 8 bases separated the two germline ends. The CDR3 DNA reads TGTGCCAGCAGCTTGGGGGCAGAACAAGAGACCCAGTACTTC. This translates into CASSLGAEQETQYF.

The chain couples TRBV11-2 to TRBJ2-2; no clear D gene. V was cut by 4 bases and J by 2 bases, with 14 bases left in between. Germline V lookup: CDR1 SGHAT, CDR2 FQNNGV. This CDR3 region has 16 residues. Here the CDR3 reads CASSSRSLLNTGELFF. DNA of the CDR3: TGTGCCAGCAGCTCTAGATCCCTCCTCAACACCGGGGAGCTGTTTTTT. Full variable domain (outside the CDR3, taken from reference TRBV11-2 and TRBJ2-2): EAGVAQSPRYKIIEKRQSVAFWCNPISGHATLYWYQQILGQGPKLLIQFQNNGVVDDSQLPKDRFSAERLKGVDSTLKIQPAKLEDSAVYLCASSSRSLLNTGELFFGEGSRLTVL.

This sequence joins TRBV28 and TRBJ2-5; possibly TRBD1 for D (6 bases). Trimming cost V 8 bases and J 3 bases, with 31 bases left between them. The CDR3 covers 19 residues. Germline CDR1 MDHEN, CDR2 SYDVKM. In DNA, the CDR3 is TGTGCCAGCGGACAGTTTAGGGGAAAGGCTATCGGATCAGAAGAGACCCAGTACTTC. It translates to CASGQFRGKAIGSEETQYF.

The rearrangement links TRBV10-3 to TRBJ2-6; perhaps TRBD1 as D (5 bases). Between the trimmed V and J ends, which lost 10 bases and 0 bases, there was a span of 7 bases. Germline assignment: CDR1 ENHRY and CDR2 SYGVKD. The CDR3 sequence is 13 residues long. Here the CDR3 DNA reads TGTGCCACAGACAGCTCTGGGGCCAACGTCCTGACTTTC. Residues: CATDSSGANVLTF.